The next 13 T cell receptor beta chains were all read from a single sample in a study of T cell changes during pregnancy in multiple sclerosis. Libraries were prepared by immunoSEQ multiplex PCR; TCRdb keeps only in-frame clonotypes and omits some of them. This sample carries some 64,000 clones, 90% of them seen once, and the ten largest clones take roughly 2.2%. The sample consisted of peripheral blood, taken in the second trimester of pregnancy. The receptors were gathered from a female donor in good health, enrolled as a control in a pregnancy study.

The genes are TRBV5-6 and TRBJ1-5; D may be TRBD1 (5 bases). Trimming removed 2 bases at V and 4 bases at J, with 10 bases between. This CDR3 has 14 residues. The germline V gene encodes CDR1 SGHDT and CDR2 YYEEEE. CDR3 coding DNA: TGTGCCAGCAGCTTAAGGACACTGAATCAGCCCCAGCATTTT. Its translation is CASSLRTLNQPQHF.

V gene TRBV5-1 combines with J gene TRBJ2-5, with 10 bases aligning to TRBD2. The CDR3 length is 16 residues. Germline V gene sequence: CDR1 SGHRS, CDR2 YFSETQ. V was pared by 0 bases and J by 3 bases, with 5 bases of the junction left unmatched. CDR3 amino acids: CASSLVGLAGEETQYF. The CDR3 DNA is TGCGCCAGCAGCTTGGTGGGGCTAGCGGGAGAAGAGACCCAGTACTTC.

This clone was counted a single time. The rearrangement joins TRBV7-6 to TRBJ2-2; D is perhaps TRBD2 (5 bases). This CDR3 is built from 17 residues. CDR1 and CDR2 (germline): SGHVS, FNYEAQ. Trimming shortened V by 4 bases and J by 2 bases, and 17 bases separated the two germline ends. CDR3: CASSYIGGGINTGELFF. The CDR3 bases are TGTGCCAGCAGCTATATAGGAGGCGGCATCAACACCGGGGAGCTGTTTTTT.

This clone was observed a few times. The rearrangement joins TRBV5-1 to TRBJ1-5, with TRBD1 matching over 8 bases. Germline V gene data show CDR1 as SGHRS and CDR2 as YFSETQ. Germline trimming cut 3 bases from V and 4 bases from J; bases unmatched to any gene: 3. The CDR3 has 14 amino acids. CDR3 nucleotide sequence: TGCGCCAGCAGCTGGGGGACAGGTAATCAGCCCCAGCATTTT. This translates into CASSWGTGNQPQHF.

The chain joins TRBV25-1 to TRBJ1-4; D is unclear. This CDR3 has 12 residues. V was shortened by 6 bases and J by 5 bases, with 7 bases between the two germline ends. In germline, CDR1 is MGHDK, CDR2 SYGVNS. The CDR3 loop is CASRLGNEKLFF. The CDR3 bases are TGTGCCAGCAGACTAGGGAATGAAAAACTGTTTTTT.

The CDR3 DNA is TGTGCCAGCAGACCGTCCCTGGCTGCAACTAATGAAAAACTGTTTTTT. Translating it yields CASRPSLAATNEKLFF. The chain recombines TRBV27 with TRBJ1-4; D not certain. CDR3 length: 16 amino acids. CDR1 is MNHEY, CDR2 SMNVEV, per germline (reference sequence). The V and J ends lost 6 bases and 0 bases respectively, with 14 bases between them.

The chain uses TRBV27 and TRBJ2-7; 9 nucleotides agree with TRBD1. V trimming: 7 bases; J trimming: 2 bases; junction bases outside the gene matches: 3. The CDR3 totals 13 residues. Germline loops: CDR1 MNHEY, CDR2 SMNVEV (reference sequence). The CDR3 nucleotides read TGTGCCAGCACCGGGACAGGGACCTACGAGCAGTACTTC. This translates into CASTGTGTYEQYF.

This chain links TRBV29-1 with TRBJ2-5, with D maybe TRBD2 (5 bases). The DNA end is a closer match to TRBJ2-7, so the J assignment may be wrong. The length of the CDR3 is 12 residues. CDR1 is SQVTM and CDR2 is ANQGSEA in the germline V gene. This CDR3 is CSVVEEGYEQYF. DNA for the CDR3: TGCAGCGTTGTGGAGGAAGGGTACGAGCAGTACTTC.

This clone appeared once. The rearrangement links TRBV6-1 to TRBJ2-7; 10 bases map to TRBD2. The germline gives CDR1 MNHNS, CDR2 SASEGT. The CDR3 runs to 14 residues. V shed 6 bases and J 2 bases; nucleotides not matched to a gene: 4. Here the CDR3 reads CASSRGLAAYEQYF. The CDR3 DNA reads as TGTGCCAGCAGCCGTGGACTAGCGGCCTACGAGCAGTACTTC.

The chain has TRBV7-9 and TRBJ2-7; TRBD2 might be the D (5 bases). CDR3 size: 17 residues. CDR1 SEHNR and CDR2 FQNEAQ come from the germline V gene (reference sequence). The V and J ends lost 4 bases and 0 bases respectively, with 19 bases between them. The CDR3 sequence is CASSYYEFAGSSYEQYF. Written as DNA, the CDR3 is TGTGCCAGCAGCTATTACGAGTTTGCGGGTAGCTCCTACGAGCAGTACTTC.

This clone was recorded a few times. The chain carries TRBV30 and TRBJ2-3, with 8 bases identical to TRBD2. CDR1 is GTSNPN, CDR2 SVGIG, per germline (reference sequence). Germline trimming cut 3 bases from V and 5 bases from J; bases unmatched to any gene: 4. This CDR3 is 13 amino acids long. DNA of the CDR3: TGTGCCTGGAGATCGCGGGGGGAAGATACGCAGTATTTT. Protein product: CAWRSRGEDTQYF.

This CDR3 reads CASSFQGSNQPQHF. CDR3 nucleotides: TGTGCCAGCAGCTTCCAGGGGAGCAATCAGCCCCAGCATTTT. The rearrangement joins TRBV5-4 to TRBJ1-5, with a possible D match to TRBD1 (6 bases). Trimming shortened V by 2 bases and J by 1 base, and 7 bases separated the two germline ends. The CDR3 covers 14 residues. In germline, CDR1 is SGHNT, CDR2 YYREEE (reference sequence).

V is TRBV20-1 and J is TRBJ2-7; D might be TRBD2 (5 bases). V gave up 3 bases and J gave up 5 bases, with 5 bases separating them. The germline V gene encodes CDR1 DFQATT and CDR2 SNEGSKA (reference sequence). The length of the CDR3 is 10 residues. CDR3 DNA sequence: TGCAGTGCTAGCGGGGACGAGCAGTACTTC. It translates to CSASGDEQYF.